Presented here are 20 T cell receptor beta chains from one specimen sequenced in a study of CD8+CD57+ T cells in acquired aplastic anemia. The use of genomic DNA as template underpinned the TCR beta VDJ and CDR3 profiling. One entry per CDR3 protein, called by TCRdb with MiXCR from the reads. Found here are approximately 170,000 distinct CDR3 sequences, less than 65% of them singletons; the top ten hold about 17%. The sample was sorted CD4+, CD8+, or CD8+CD57+ T cells (not recorded which) from PBMCs. These receptors were obtained from a human donor in good health, serving as a control.

The V and J genes are TRBV7-2 and TRBJ2-3; possibly TRBD2 for D (5 bases). This CDR3 contains 17 residues. Between the trimmed V and J ends, which lost 0 bases and 1 base, there was a span of 14 bases. CDR1 and CDR2 from the germline V gene are SGHTA and FQGNSA. CDR3 sequence: CASSLAAGSMRTDTQYF. The DNA for the CDR3 is TGTGCCAGCAGCTTAGCTGCGGGCTCCATGCGCACAGATACGCAGTATTTT.

On this clonotype: The final CDR3 position lacks the conserved phenylalanine or tryptophan, pointing to a likely read error. The rearrangement joins TRBV7-2 to TRBJ1-1; D call uncertain. The CDR3 is made up of 13 amino acids. The germline V gene encodes CDR1 SGHTA and CDR2 FQGNSA. The DNA of the CDR3 is TGTGCCGGCAGCCCGGGTCAAAACACTGAAGCTTTCATT. Translation gives CAGSPGQNTEAFI.

This clonotype was counted at least ten times. The J gene is TRBJ2-6, the V gene TRBV7-9, with D possibly matching TRBD1 (6 bases). The CDR3 is 19 residues long. The V end lost 3 bases, the J end lost 0 bases, and 18 bases lay between the germline ends. Germline CDR1 is SEHNR and CDR2 is FQNEAQ (reference sequence). The CDR3 loop is CASSLGLRTDFSGANVLTF. Written as DNA, the CDR3 is TGTGCCAGCAGCTTGGGCCTTAGGACAGACTTCTCTGGGGCCAACGTCCTGACTTTC.

This clonotype was counted between two and nine times. This chain links TRBV2 with TRBJ1-1, with D maybe TRBD1 (5 bases). Trimming shortened V by 2 bases and J by 2 bases, and 6 bases separated the two germline ends. This CDR3 region has 13 residues. The germline V gene has CDR1 SNHLY and CDR2 FYNNEI. As DNA, the CDR3 is TGTGCCAGCAGTGAACAGGGAAACACTGAAGCTTTCTTT. Amino acid sequence: CASSEQGNTEAFF.

This clonotype showed up many times. V is TRBV7-9 and J is TRBJ2-5; D gene unclear. The ends were cut back, 4 bases at V and 2 bases at J, with 8 bases in the middle. The germline CDR1 and CDR2 sequences are SEHNR and FQNEAQ (reference sequence). The length of the CDR3 is 13 residues. The CDR3 nucleotides read TGTGCCAGCAGCTCACTTAGTCAAGAGACCCAGTACTTC. Its protein product is CASSSLSQETQYF.

The chain has TRBV7-9 and TRBJ1-1; D uncertain. CDR1 is SEHNR and CDR2 is FQNEAQ in the germline V gene (reference sequence). Trimming shortened V by 6 bases and J by 7 bases, and 9 bases separated the two germline ends. CDR3 length equals 11 residues. CDR3 protein: CASSPLVEAFF. The CDR3 DNA reads TGTGCCAGCAGTCCATTAGTTGAAGCTTTCTTT.

The table lists this clonotype with a few counts. This may be a read error, as it is one base from a much larger clone. CDR3 in amino acids: CASSDLAAGGLEAFF. CDR3 nucleotides: TGTGCCAGCAGTGATTTGGCAGCAGGGGGCCTTGAAGCTTTCTTT. The gene calls are TRBV2 and TRBJ1-1; 8 bases line up with TRBD1. CDR1 SNHLY and CDR2 FYNNEI come from the germline V gene. V was clipped by 3 bases and J by 7 bases; unmatched bases: 10. CDR3 length equals 15 residues.

In this sample, this clonotype turned up many times. The chain has TRBV7-9 and TRBJ2-2; 10 positions match TRBD1. CDR1 and CDR2 from the germline V gene are SEHNR and FQNEAQ (reference sequence). V lost 3 bases, J lost 6 bases, and 4 bases stayed unmatched. The CDR3 is 15 amino acids. For the CDR3, the DNA is TGTGCCAGCAGCTTGGGACAGGGGCGGGCCGGGGAGCTGTTTTTT. It encodes CASSLGQGRAGELFF.

This clonotype was seen repeatedly, ten times or more. The chain couples TRBV14 to TRBJ2-7; a weak D match, TRBD1 (7 bases). The CDR3 consists of 15 residues. Trimming took 3 bases from V and 6 from J, leaving 18 bases between them. CDR1 and CDR2 from the germline V gene are SGHDN and FVKESK. Here the CDR3 reads CASSHYRGGRSEQYF. CDR3 sequence (DNA): TGTGCCAGCAGCCACTACAGGGGAGGTCGAAGCGAGCAGTACTTC.

This clonotype has at least ten counts. The chain carries TRBV19 and TRBJ2-2; D is unclear. This CDR3 contains 15 residues. V shed 5 bases and J shed 6 bases, with 16 bases lying between them. CDR1 is LNHDA and CDR2 is SQIVND in the germline V gene (reference sequence). CDR3 bases: TGTGCCAGTAGTGAAGGCCGGATTATACCCGGGGAGCTGTTTTTT. Its protein product is CASSEGRIIPGELFF.

In its sample, this clonotype was seen many times. The rearrangement joins TRBV7-9 to TRBJ2-7; D gene unclear. The CDR3 is made up of 14 amino acids. CDR1 is SEHNR and CDR2 is FQNEAQ in the germline V gene (reference sequence). V was clipped by 3 bases and J by 5 bases, with 14 bases between them. CDR3 in DNA: TGTGCCAGCAGCTTCACTTGGGCCCTAGACGAGCAGTACTTC. This sequence encodes CASSFTWALDEQYF.

The gene calls are TRBV7-2 and TRBJ2-5; D is undetermined. The CDR3 has 16 residues. Trimming took 2 bases from V and 1 from J, leaving 14 bases between them. Germline loops: CDR1 SGHTA, CDR2 FQGNSA. As DNA, the CDR3 is TGTGCCAGCAGCTTACCGAAGGTCATGCGCCAAGAGACCCAGTACTTC. Protein sequence: CASSLPKVMRQETQYF.

The chain is built from TRBV25-1 and TRBJ2-1, with D maybe TRBD1 (7 bases). Trimming cost V 3 bases and J 3 bases, with 15 bases left between them. This CDR3 is 16 amino acids long. Germline lookup yields CDR1 MGHDK and CDR2 SYGVNS. CDR3 protein: CASSDTRQGLYNEQFF. In nucleotides, the CDR3 is TGTGCCAGCAGTGACACCCGACAGGGACTCTACAATGAGCAGTTCTTC.

The gene calls are TRBV11-3 and TRBJ2-1; 7 bases match TRBD2. The trim removed 5 bases at V and 4 bases at J, leaving 8 bases unmatched. CDR1 SGHNT and CDR2 YENEEA come from the germline V gene. This CDR3 comprises 15 residues. CDR3 loop: CASSRGAGDYNEQFF. The DNA for the CDR3 is TGTGCCAGCAGCCGGGGCGCGGGGGATTACAATGAGCAGTTCTTC.

This clonotype was detected ten times or more. This rearrangement joins TRBV20-1 to TRBJ2-5, with D tentatively TRBD2 (6 bases). Per the germline V gene, CDR1 is DFQATT and CDR2 is SNEGSKA (reference sequence). Trimming took 2 bases from V and 1 from J, leaving 8 bases between them. CDR3 size: 13 residues. CDR3: CSARKTSQETQYF. The CDR3 DNA reads as TGCAGTGCTAGAAAGACTAGCCAAGAGACCCAGTACTTC.

This clonotype was observed a few times. A much larger clone sits a single nucleotide away, making a read error possible. The CDR3 does not close with the conserved phenylalanine or tryptophan, likely indicating a read error. The CDR3: CASSYLGQPKANYGYTL. In nucleotides, the CDR3 is TGTGCCAGCAGTTACCTGGGACAGCCGAAAGCTAACTATGGCTACACCCTC. The chain employs TRBV6-5 and TRBJ1-2; 7 nucleotides line up with TRBD1. The germline V gene has CDR1 MNHEY and CDR2 SVGAGI. V shed 2 bases, J shed 0 bases, and the junction held 9 bases outside the gene matches. The CDR3 totals 17 residues.

To note about this clonotype: Likely a read error: the CDR3 ends without its conserved phenylalanine or tryptophan. It is unclear where the CDR3 begins or ends on the DNA, so no DNA is shown, and the CDR3 is as TCRdb lists it. The chain combines TRBV19 with TRBJ1-2; the table assigns TRBD1, which was not confirmed against the DNA. A total of 12 residues make up the CDR3, ends included. Germline V gene sequence: CDR1 LNHDA, CDR2 SQIVND (reference sequence). This CDR3 reads CASKRGDYGYAL.

The V and J genes are TRBV7-2 and TRBJ2-7, with unresolved D. CDR3 length: 12 residues. Trimming cost V 5 bases and J 3 bases, with 8 bases left between them. CDR1 and CDR2 from the germline V gene are SGHTA and FQGNSA. The CDR3 is CASSPGFYEQYF. CDR3 nucleotide sequence: TGTGCCAGCAGCCCAGGATTCTACGAGCAGTACTTC.

This clonotype was detected a few times. This chain connects TRBV10-2 to TRBJ2-7; 10 nucleotides agree with TRBD1. Germline assignment: CDR1 WSHSY and CDR2 SAAADI. This CDR3 region has 15 residues. V gave up 7 bases and J gave up 3 bases; unmatched junction bases: 9. The CDR3 DNA sequence: TGCGCCAGCAACGCCGGGACAGGGGTGGACTACGAGCAGTACTTC. Its translation: CASNAGTGVDYEQYF.

With regard to this clonotype: Because the CDR3's place on the DNA is in doubt, the DNA is left out and the CDR3 is given as listed by TCRdb. The chain's CDR3 is CSARGTGGYGYTFGSGTQYF. The chain has TRBV20-1 and TRBJ2-7; the table's D call, TRBD1, has no DNA check behind it. The CDR3 is made up of 20 amino acids, end residues included. CDR1 is DFQATT, CDR2 SNEGSKA, per germline (reference sequence).